This passage covers 9 T cell receptor beta chains from one sample sequenced in a study of control samples from healthy donors and cancer patients. The repertoire was sequenced with immunoSEQ multiplex PCR; TCRdb's copy has only in-frame clones and lacks some. This table holds approximately 70,000 clones, roughly nine tenths found once. Specimen: PBMCs. The receptor source for this set is a man aged 60 to 69 with colorectal cancer.

This clone was found once. The V gene is TRBV7-9, the J gene TRBJ1-1, with D uncertain. The CDR3 totals 16 residues. Germline V gives CDR1 SEHNR, CDR2 FQNEAQ (reference sequence). Trimming cost V 5 bases and J 2 bases, with 18 bases left between them. CDR3 protein: CASSTKTYTPNTEAFF. The CDR3 DNA reads TGTGCCAGCAGCACCAAGACCTATACACCAAACACTGAAGCTTTCTTT.

The rearrangement links TRBV24-1 to TRBJ1-5, with D possibly being TRBD1 (6 bases). The germline V gene has CDR1 KGHDR and CDR2 SFDVKD. V was cut by 5 bases and J by 5 bases, with 12 bases left in between. The CDR3 length is 14 residues. CDR3: CATSVGGTDQPQHF. The CDR3 coding sequence is TGTGCCACCAGTGTAGGGGGGACGGATCAGCCCCAGCATTTT.

The chain links TRBV5-1 to TRBJ1-2; D gene uncertain. V lost 4 bases and J lost 1, with 11 bases in between. Germline CDR1 is SGHRS and CDR2 is YFSETQ. The CDR3 has 14 amino acids. The CDR3 region has the DNA TGCGCCAGCAGCCTAGACTCTCGTAACTATGGCTACACCTTC. Amino acids: CASSLDSRNYGYTF.

CDR3 amino acids: CASSFLRYEQYF. The CDR3 nucleotides are TGTGCCAGCAGCTTCCTTAGGTACGAGCAGTACTTC. The rearrangement uses TRBV5-8 and TRBJ2-7; no clear D. CDR1 is SGHTS and CDR2 is YDEGEE in the germline V gene. CDR3 length: 12 amino acids. The germline V and J ends were trimmed by 2 bases and 4 bases, with 7 bases remaining between them.

The V gene is TRBV9, the J gene TRBJ1-5; D remains unclear. The CDR3 runs to 12 residues. Germline CDR1 SGDLS, CDR2 YYNGEE. V was pared by 4 bases and J by 9 bases, with 11 bases between. This CDR3 is CASSSRPGPQHF. DNA of the CDR3: TGTGCCAGCAGCTCACGACCAGGGCCCCAGCATTTT.

The chain carries TRBV7-9 and TRBJ1-1; D is unclear. V was cut by 0 bases and J by 10 bases, with 15 bases left in between. Germline-derived CDR1 and CDR2 are SEHNR and FQNEAQ (reference sequence). This CDR3 spans 14 amino acids. CDR3 bases: TGTGCCAGCAGCTTAGCTCAGGAAACTGGAGGAGCTTTCTTT. Translation: CASSLAQETGGAFF.

The gene calls are TRBV7-2 and TRBJ1-2, with TRBD1 as a possible D gene (5 bases). V lost 7 bases, J lost 6 bases, and 21 bases lay in between. CDR1 is SGHTA and CDR2 is FQGNSA in the germline V gene. This CDR3 has 15 amino acids. CDR3 in amino acids: CASTRTGTSADGYTF. The DNA for the CDR3 is TGTGCCAGCACCCGTACCGGGACGTCTGCCGATGGCTACACCTTC.

The V and J genes are TRBV9 and TRBJ1-1; D unresolved. Germline V lookup: CDR1 SGDLS, CDR2 YYNGEE. V was shortened by 0 bases and J by 1 base, with 4 bases between the two germline ends. The CDR3 sequence is 13 residues long. The DNA of the CDR3 is TGTGCCAGCAGCGTAGCCTCGAACACTGAAGCTTTCTTT. It codes for CASSVASNTEAFF.

The chain has TRBV5-1 and TRBJ1-4, with 10 bases matching TRBD1. The CDR3 length is 15 residues. Germline V gene data show CDR1 as SGHRS and CDR2 as YFSETQ. V gave up 4 bases and J gave up 5 bases; unmatched junction bases: 5. The CDR3 nucleotides read TGCGCCAGCAGCACTCGACAGGGGGCGAATGAAAAACTGTTTTTT. It codes for CASSTRQGANEKLFF.